Reported below is one TCR beta chain. Its antigen is still unknown. A much larger clone sits a single nucleotide away, making a read error possible. This CDR3 is built from 14 residues. Germline CDR1 is LNHDA and CDR2 is SQIVND (reference sequence). Losses at the gene ends were 5 bases for V and 2 bases for J; bases not matched to a gene: 1. The sequenced template was cDNA made from the entire isolated RNA. This table comes from immunoSEQ multiplex PCR, and its TCRdb copy is limited to in-frame clones, with some not included. This sample has 300,000 to 350,000 clones, with approximately 8% found just once. This entry belongs to a study of beta chain features in type 1 diabetes. Averaging about 100 mL, one heparinised blood draw was given by each donor. Study results and caveats: TCRB repertoires of naive, central memory and Treg cells appeared more similar among patients than among healthy donors. For type 1 diabetes patients, VDJ junctions showed fewer insertions and more deletions.

This chain links TRBV19 with TRBJ1-5, with TRBD1 matching over 9 bases. The sequence was collected from a woman aged 18-29 years in good health. The sample comprised central memory CD4+ T cells from blood. Written as DNA, the CDR3 is TGTGCCAGTAGTTGGACAGGGGGCAATCAGCCCCAGCATTTT. Its protein product is CASSWTGGNQPQHF.